This TCR beta chain was profiled in a study of cytomegalovirus exposure and HLA in healthy donors (dated by TCRdb to about 2017). As for the study more broadly: A later analysis indicated that the 120 or so validation repertoires were generated on the platform also employed for the approximately 670 repertoires of the first cohort. The study aimed to test whether signatures of past pathogen exposure could be identified by cataloging public T cell receptors. Along with the approximately 650-subject first cohort, a separate validation cohort of more than 90 different subjects was used. The study combined high-throughput TCR immunosequencing, statistical association of individual TCRs with disease status, and machine learning to predict cytomegalovirus infection status. Study-wide findings and limitations: The authors suggested that the approach could potentially be generalized to other disease states and immunological phenotypes. All 120 or so repertoires were used to score co-occurrence in the validation cohort in a later analysis, because that analysis had no HLA typing for the cohort. Most TCR sequences were observed very rarely across donors, whereas some public TCRs were present in many individuals. A later analysis found that TCRs clustered in the first cohort also tended to co-occur in the 120 validation repertoires, with approximately 94% of cluster scores above 0. The study listed 150 to 200 TCR beta chains as associated with cytomegalovirus. In vitro tests confirmed that a few of the cytomegalovirus-associated TCR beta chains recognize cytomegalovirus antigens. Cytomegalovirus status was reported to be diagnosed by the classifier with high specificity and sensitivity in both the original and validation cohorts.

A note on this clone: Its antigen is currently not known. No base quality values were provided; no much bigger clone lies one nucleotide off.

The library was made by the immunoSEQ multiplex PCR assay. The authors' pipeline ran thus. To diagnose cytomegalovirus status from the catalog of TCR beta chain sequences, a statistical classification framework was built. What TCRdb holds here is the immuneACCESS table cut down to in-frame rearrangements. Part of the clones is not present; checked against another copy, under half of the missing clones reflect an unresolved V gene, and the others are unexplained. V and J calls and clone size come straight from that table; D and trimming were deduced from the DNA. Counted in this sample were about 160,000 clones; less than 90% of them appeared once. The ten largest clones add up to around 2.4% of the sample. Donors formed part of the validation cohort, which comprised 120 subjects and was distinct from the first cohort of 550 to 850 subjects. The V and J ends are trimmed by 3 bases and 5 bases, leaving 15 bases between them. From cysteine to phenylalanine, the CDR3 is 15 amino acids long. The sequence is cut down to CDR3 DNA, 45 bases in frame from base 1. Via the germline V gene, CDR1 is SGDLS and CDR2 YYNGEE.

The receptor's source is a woman between 18 and 29 years old in good health and CMV-seronegative. The chain employs TRBV9 and TRBJ2-1, with no reliable assignment of the D segment. The sample consisted of PBMCs. The CDR3 amino acid sequence is: CASSALGPPNNEQFF. The nucleotide sequence is given as TGTGCCAGCAGCGCTCTTGGGCCTCCGAACAATGAGCAGTTCTTC.